One sample yielded the 13 T cell receptor beta chains listed below, sequenced in a study of T cells in localized non-small cell lung cancer. Measured with immunoSEQ multiplex PCR; TCRdb has only the in-frame clones, and not every one. The table shows 23,000 or so clones, with around 88% occurring only once. The specimen comprised peripheral blood, sampled before any cancer treatment. These receptors originate from a male donor at least 60 years old with stage II squamous cell lung carcinoma.

This clone was counted once. The chain carries TRBV27 and TRBJ1-2; 8 nucleotides match TRBD1. Trimming removed 8 bases from V and 0 bases from J; junction bases left unmatched: 5. This CDR3 is built from 14 residues. Per the germline V gene, CDR1 is MNHEY and CDR2 is SMNVEV (reference sequence). The CDR3 coding sequence is TGTGCCAGCTCGCGGGACAGGACTAACTATGGCTACACCTTC. Protein sequence: CASSRDRTNYGYTF.

A few counts support this clone. The rearrangement links TRBV6-1 to TRBJ2-7; 9 nucleotides line up with TRBD1. This CDR3 spans 13 amino acids. Germline V gene sequence: CDR1 MNHNS, CDR2 SASEGT. V lost 11 bases, J lost 5 bases, and 10 bases stayed unmatched. DNA for the CDR3: TGTGCCGGAAAGGACAGGGGCGTCGACGAGCAGTACTTC. Residues: CAGKDRGVDEQYF.

The V call is TRBV6-1, the J call TRBJ2-3; D not resolved. CDR1 MNHNS and CDR2 SASEGT come from the germline V gene. Trimming took 6 bases from V and 2 from J, leaving 15 bases between them. This CDR3 is built from 15 residues. CDR3 nucleotides: TGTGCCAGCAGGGGCTTGTCCGCGGACACAGATACGCAGTATTTT. Translated: CASRGLSADTDTQYF.

V usage is TRBV9 and J usage is TRBJ1-5, with 10 bases matching TRBD1. V shed 3 bases, J shed 4 bases, and the junction held 4 bases outside the gene matches. Germline V gene sequence: CDR1 SGDLS, CDR2 YYNGEE. The CDR3 is 15 amino acids. The CDR3 DNA reads as TGTGCCAGCAGCGCAGGACAGGGGGAAAATCAGCCCCAGCATTTT. Protein: CASSAGQGENQPQHF. Using reference TRBV9 and TRBJ1-5 for the parts outside the CDR3, the full variable domain is DSGVTQTPKHLITATGQRVTLRCSPRSGDLSVYWYQQSLDQGLQFLIQYYNGEERAKGNILERFSAQQFPDLHSELNLSSLELGDSALYFCASSAGQGENQPQHFGDGTRLSIL.

The chain combines TRBV5-6 with TRBJ2-5; 12 bases map to TRBD2. Germline V gene data show CDR1 as SGHDT and CDR2 as YYEEEE. Trimming cost V 1 base and J 7 bases; bases outside gene matches: 11. This CDR3 contains 17 residues. CDR3 bases: TGTGCCAGCAGCTTGATACTAGCGGGGGGCCCCCATCCGACCCAGTACTTC. This gives the protein CASSLILAGGPHPTQYF.

This chain uses TRBV19 with TRBJ2-1; TRBD2 matches at 10 bases. CDR1 and CDR2 (germline): LNHDA, SQIVND (reference sequence). CDR3 length: 17 amino acids. J gave up 8 bases and V 3 bases, and 13 bases lay outside the gene matches. The CDR3 DNA reads TGTGCCAGTAGTATTATTCCCAGCGGGGGGGCCCGGGATGAGCAGTTCTTC. The encoded protein is CASSIIPSGGARDEQFF.

The V gene is TRBV28, the J gene TRBJ1-2, with D uncertain. Germline assignment: CDR1 MDHEN and CDR2 SYDVKM. The CDR3 extends over 13 amino acids. V shed 3 bases and J shed 7 bases, with 12 bases lying between them. The CDR3 is CASSLGNTGGYTF. In DNA, the CDR3 is TGTGCCAGCAGTTTGGGGAACACGGGTGGCTACACCTTC.

The chain couples TRBV12-5 to TRBJ2-1; 7 bases match TRBD1. The CDR3 spans 13 residues. J was trimmed by 8 bases and V by 7 bases; bases with no gene match: 8. Germline lookup yields CDR1 LGHNT and CDR2 FRNRAP. The CDR3 DNA sequence: TGTGCTAGTGCTCAACCGGGACAGCATGAGCAGTTCTTC. Protein sequence: CASAQPGQHEQFF. Variable domain in full (rest from reference TRBV12-5 and TRBJ2-1): DARVTQTPRHKVTEMGQEVTMRCQPILGHNTVFWYRQTMMQGLELLAYFRNRAPLDDSGMPKDRFSAEMPDATLATLKIQPSEPRDSAVYFCASAQPGQHEQFFGPGTRLTVL.

The J gene is TRBJ1-1, the V gene TRBV19, with TRBD1 matching 7 bases. The V gene's germline CDR1 is LNHDA and CDR2 SQIVND (reference sequence). The CDR3 length is 14 residues. V gave up 7 bases and J gave up 1 base; unmatched junction bases: 6. CDR3 amino acids: CASNTGTENTEAFF. The DNA for the CDR3 is TGTGCCAGTAATACCGGGACAGAGAACACTGAAGCTTTCTTT. Complete variable domain (other parts from reference TRBV19 and TRBJ1-1): DGGITQSPKYLFRKEGQNVTLSCEQNLNHDAMYWYRQDPGQGLRLIYYSQIVNDFQKGDIAEGYSVSREKKESFPLTVTSAQKNPTAFYLCASNTGTENTEAFFGQGTRLTVV.

This chain joins TRBV6-5 and TRBJ2-7; D might be TRBD1 or TRBD2, each matching 5 bases. This CDR3 has 13 amino acids. Germline CDR1 and CDR2: MNHEY and SVGAGI. Between the trimmed V and J ends, which lost 8 bases and 3 bases, there was a span of 14 bases. The CDR3 DNA is TGTGCCAGCGGGACCCGTTCCTTCTACGAGCAGTACTTC. Encoded protein: CASGTRSFYEQYF.

This chain connects TRBV18 to TRBJ1-2; 7 nucleotides match TRBD1. Trimming took 4 bases from V and 7 from J; bases not matched to a gene: 6. This CDR3 has 13 amino acids. Germline V gene sequence: CDR1 KGHSH, CDR2 LQKENI. CDR3 in DNA: TGTGCCAGCTCACTCGACAGGGCTGGTGGCTACACCTTC. Translated: CASSLDRAGGYTF.

This chain joins TRBV6-5 and TRBJ2-5, with D hard to call. V dropped 0 bases and J dropped 6 bases, with 11 bases sitting between them. The CDR3 has 14 residues. Germline V gene sequence: CDR1 MNHEY, CDR2 SVGAGI. CDR3 residues: CASSYSIDGKTQYF. CDR3 DNA sequence: TGTGCCAGCAGTTACTCGATTGACGGCAAGACCCAGTACTTC.

In its sample, this clone was seen once. V is TRBV30 and J is TRBJ1-1; D not resolved. The CDR3 contains 13 residues. Looked up from germline, CDR1 is GTSNPN and CDR2 is SVGIG (reference sequence). V was pared by 0 bases and J by 1 base, with 6 bases between. The chain's CDR3 is CAWSVKGNTEAFF. Written as DNA, the CDR3 is TGTGCCTGGAGTGTAAAGGGGAACACTGAAGCTTTCTTT.